This paragraph covers one TCR beta chain sequence. TCRdb's copy holds only in-frame clones and misses some; the assay was immunoSEQ multiplex PCR. The table lists tens of thousands of clones, around 94% of them singletons. V gave up 0 bases and J gave up 4 bases, with 11 bases separating them. CDR1 and CDR2 from the germline V gene are SGDLS and YYNGEE. The CDR3 covers 15 residues. The data derive from a study of T cell changes during pregnancy in multiple sclerosis. The specimen comprised peripheral blood, sampled after pregnancy. This TCR was recovered from a female donor with multiple sclerosis, enrolled in a pregnancy study. The rearrangement joins TRBV9 to TRBJ1-5; D might be TRBD1 (6 bases). DNA for the CDR3: TGTGCCAGCAGCGTAGGAACAGGGCTAAATCAGCCCCAGCATTTT. Its translation: CASSVGTGLNQPQHF. The full variable domain, completed using reference TRBV9 and TRBJ1-5, is DSGVTQTPKHLITATGQRVTLRCSPRSGDLSVYWYQQSLDQGLQFLIQYYNGEERAKGNILERFSAQQFPDLHSELNLSSLELGDSALYFCASSVGTGLNQPQHFGDGTRLSIL.